This T cell receptor (beta chain) stems from a study of blood T cells in healthy people across ages. The wider study: About one barcoded TCR beta cDNA was captured per two T cells.

Through a sample-barcoded 5' primer and a J-beta primer mix, a second PCR was run for roughly 6 to 12 cycles. Every cDNA molecule carried a tag from a template-switch adaptor bearing 12 random nucleotides. A single record per CDR3 protein comes from TCRdb applying MiXCR to the 5' RACE reads. The sample lists approximately 350,000 distinct CDR3 sequences; approximately 51% were seen once. The CDR3 spans 14 residues. Germline CDR1 MNHEY, CDR2 SMNVEV (reference sequence). This clonotype has just a few counts. Each donor's blood draw was approximately 10 milliliters of peripheral blood. PBMCs, at least 6.5 million per sample, were isolated.

The source is a man in his sixties in good health. The sample consisted of blood. The chain links TRBV27 to TRBJ2-7; 9 bases fit TRBD2. The J call may not be correct, given that the DNA end is closer to TRBJ2-5. The DNA of the CDR3 is TGTGCCAGCAGTTCTAGCGGGACCCGCAGGACCCAGTACTTC. It specifies CASSSSGTRRTQYF.